This note documents a single T cell receptor beta chain sequence. Germline V gives CDR1 MNHNS, CDR2 SASEGT. The CDR3 has 14 residues. V lost 2 bases, J lost 4 bases, and 9 bases lay in between. This record belongs to a study of glioma-infiltrating T cells after dendritic cell vaccination. The repertoire was sequenced with immunoSEQ multiplex PCR; TCRdb's copy has only in-frame clones and lacks some. Among about 92,000 clones listed, more than 75% were seen once. The material sequenced was blood, taken before dendritic cell vaccination. V usage is TRBV6-1 and J usage is TRBJ1-5; tentatively, D is TRBD1 (5 bases). The sequence came from a human donor with glioblastoma. The CDR3 DNA is TGTGCCAGCAGTGAATGGGGGGGTAATCAGCCCCAGCATTTT. This gives the protein CASSEWGGNQPQHF.